Shown below are 12 T cell receptor beta chains from a single sample sequenced in a study of low-dose radiotherapy and immunotherapy resistance in tumors. TRAV- and TRBV-specific primers, spanning alpha and beta chains, primed first-strand cDNA. TCRs were amplified for approximately 21 PCR cycles with a constant-region primer and V-primer adapter. TCRdb reprocessed the reads with MiXCR, giving one entry per CDR3 protein. The sample has some 13,000 distinct CDR3 sequences, about 75% seen once. The origin of the receptors is a human donor with advanced metastatic prostate, ovarian, gallbladder or colorectal cancer (not recorded which). This table probably holds off-target reads from a library built for another chain.

The chain uses TRBV19 and TRBJ2-7, with D possibly being TRBD2 (6 bases). Germline V CDR1 and CDR2: LNHDA, SQIVND (reference sequence). Deletions cut 5 bases from V and 5 bases from J, with 10 bases between. The CDR3 totals 12 residues. This chain's CDR3 is CASSEGGNEQYF. The CDR3 DNA is TGTGCCAGTAGTGAAGGAGGGAACGAGCAGTACTTC.

Remarks on this clonotype: One end of the junction does not line up with germline, which may come from a read error. The chain joins TRBV20-1 to TRBJ2-7; D not certain. The germline V gene has CDR1 DFQATT and CDR2 SNEGSKA (reference sequence). The CDR3 consists of 11 residues. This chain's CDR3 is CSAAAEGKANF. The DNA for the CDR3 is TGCAGTGCTGCCGCTGAAGGGAAAGCGAACTTC.

The rearrangement joins TRBV4-3 to TRBJ1-4; 9 nucleotides match TRBD1. V gave up 4 bases and J gave up 6 bases; unmatched junction bases: 6. Germline lookup yields CDR1 LGHNA and CDR2 YSLEER. The CDR3 covers 15 residues. The CDR3 DNA reads as TGCGCCAGCAGCCCCCACGGGACAGGGCATGAAAAACTGTTTTTT. It encodes CASSPHGTGHEKLFF.

This clonotype appeared a single time. The chain joins TRBV12-3 or TRBV12-4 to TRBJ1-1; unclear D gene. The V and J ends lost 6 bases and 11 bases respectively, with 16 bases between them. The CDR3 extends over 12 amino acids. The CDR3 sequence is CASSMARSPAFF. CDR3 nucleotides: TGTGCCAGCAGCATGGCAAGGTCCCCGGCTTTCTTT.

The chain couples TRBV6-8 to TRBJ1-1, with a tentative D call TRBD1 (5 bases). V was shortened by 5 bases and J by 9 bases, with 16 bases between the two germline ends. This CDR3 spans 13 amino acids. Germline CDR1 MNHGY, CDR2 SAAAGT. This chain's CDR3 is CASSETQGGKAFF. The DNA of the CDR3 is TGTGCCAGCAGTGAGACCCAGGGAGGTAAAGCTTTCTTT.

The chain has TRBV27 and TRBJ1-5; D is perhaps TRBD1 (5 bases). CDR1 and CDR2 from the germline V gene are MNHEY and SMNVEV (reference sequence). CDR3 size: 17 residues. Deletions cut 0 bases from V and 6 bases from J, with 18 bases between. DNA for the CDR3: TGTGCCAGCAGTTTATCGGGTATTGGGGCAGGGCGTCAGCCCCAGCATTTT. It encodes CASSLSGIGAGRQPQHF.

This sequence joins TRBV18 and TRBJ1-5; D is uncertain. There are 14 residues in the CDR3. Between the trimmed V and J ends, which lost 2 bases and 5 bases, there was a span of 10 bases. CDR1 KGHSH and CDR2 LQKENI come from the germline V gene. In DNA, the CDR3 is TGTGCCAGCTCACCAAAAGGCGGGGATCAGCCCCAGCATTTT. Protein product: CASSPKGGDQPQHF.

In DNA, the CDR3 is TGTGCCAGCAGACCCACAGGGTTCTACGAGCAGTACTTC. As protein: CASRPTGFYEQYF. The chain uses TRBV6-6 and TRBJ2-7; a weak D match, TRBD1 (6 bases). CDR3 length: 13 amino acids. Trimming left V 6 bases short and J 3 bases short, with 12 bases between. From germline, CDR1 is MNHNY and CDR2 SVGAGI (reference sequence).

Comments on this clonotype: At one end, the junction sequence differs from germline, possibly due to a read error. The rearrangement uses TRBV13 and TRBJ1-1; D remains ambiguous. CDR1 and CDR2 from the germline V gene are PRHDT and FYEKMQ (reference sequence). This CDR3 region has 15 residues. The CDR3 DNA sequence: TGTGCCAGCAGCTTAGGGGGCAGCGCCCTACCGGAAGGTTTCTTT. This translates into CASSLGGSALPEGFF.

This clonotype was detected only once. The rearrangement links TRBV7-6 to TRBJ2-5; D is possibly TRBD1 (6 bases). Germline V lookup: CDR1 SGHVS, CDR2 FNYEAQ. Trimming left V 3 bases short and J 5 bases short, with 16 bases between. CDR3 length: 15 amino acids. The CDR3 coding sequence is TGTGCCAGCAGCTTCCGGGACACCCTTTCGGAGACCCAGTACTTC. The encoded protein is CASSFRDTLSETQYF.

This clonotype was counted only a few times. The chain uses TRBV29-1 and TRBJ1-5; TRBD1 matches 8 bases. The CDR3 covers 16 residues. J gave up 0 bases and V 4 bases, and 8 bases lay outside the gene matches. CDR1 is SQVTM, CDR2 ANQGSEA, per germline. CDR3 protein: CSVGGVTGDSNQPQHF. CDR3 sequence (DNA): TGCAGCGTTGGGGGGGTGACAGGGGATAGCAATCAGCCCCAGCATTTT.

The V gene is TRBV3-1, the J gene TRBJ2-3, with unresolved D. Germline CDR1 and CDR2: LGHDT and YNNKEL (reference sequence). V gave up 3 bases and J gave up 3 bases, with 1 base separating them. This CDR3 is built from 11 residues. The CDR3 sequence is CASSHTDTQYF. The CDR3 DNA reads as TGTGCCAGCAGCCATACAGATACGCAGTATTTT.